Presented here are 27 T cell receptor beta chains from one specimen sequenced in a study of cytomegalovirus exposure and HLA in healthy donors (dated by TCRdb to the late 2010s). Receptor libraries were prepared by the immunoSEQ multiplex PCR assay. For the multiplex PCR, a mixture combining 60 forward primers for TCR Vbeta segments and 13 reverse primers for TCR Jbeta segments was used. What TCRdb holds here is the immuneACCESS table cut down to in-frame rearrangements. Part of the clones is not present; checked against another copy, under half of the missing clones reflect an unresolved V gene, and the others are unexplained. A total of 150,000 to 200,000 clones appear in this sample, 83% of them only once. The leading ten clones occupy more than 1.5% of the sample. Sequencing used PBMCs. The receptors here all came from a man in his fifties or sixties in good health and CMV-seronegative.

The chain recombines TRBV7-9 with TRBJ1-3; the D gene is possibly TRBD1 (6 bases). Trimming shortened V by 5 bases and J by 5 bases, and 16 bases separated the two germline ends. Germline V CDR1 and CDR2: SEHNR, FQNEAQ (reference sequence). The CDR3 is made up of 15 amino acids. In DNA form, the CDR3 reads TGTGCCAGCAGCCGGGACACCGGGCACCGAAACACCATATATTTT. Translation gives CASSRDTGHRNTIYF. Combining the CDR3 with reference TRBV7-9 and TRBJ1-3 gives the whole variable domain DTGVSQNPRHKITKRGQNVTFRCDPISEHNRLYWYRQTLGQGPEFLTYFQNEAQLEKSRLLSDRFSAERPKGSFSTLEIQRTEQGDSAMYLCASSRDTGHRNTIYFGEGSWLTVV.

The chain carries TRBV28 and TRBJ1-2; D perhaps matches TRBD1 (6 bases). Trimming cost V 5 bases and J 7 bases, with 17 bases left between them. CDR3 size: 14 residues. The germline V gene has CDR1 MDHEN and CDR2 SYDVKM. In DNA form, the CDR3 reads TGTGCCAGCAGTCCACAGGGACCCCAATCTGGCTACACCTTC. It is translated as CASSPQGPQSGYTF.

The J gene is TRBJ1-3, the V gene TRBV25-1, with D unclear. Germline V CDR1 and CDR2: MGHDK, SYGVNS. This CDR3 has 13 amino acids. V was trimmed by 7 bases and J by 0 bases, leaving 7 bases between them. In DNA form, the CDR3 reads TGTGCCAGCACACACCGCTCTGGAAACACCATATATTTT. Protein product: CASTHRSGNTIYF. Variable domain in full (rest from reference TRBV25-1 and TRBJ1-3): EADIYQTPRYLVIGTGKKITLECSQTMGHDKMYWYQQDPGMELHLIHYSYGVNSTEKGDLSSESTVSRIRTEHFPLTLESARPSHTSQYLCASTHRSGNTIYFGEGSWLTVV.

The genes are TRBV7-3 and TRBJ1-4, with D unclear. The V and J ends lost 5 bases and 7 bases respectively, with 14 bases between them. Per germline, CDR1 SGHTA and CDR2 FQGTGA. The CDR3 extends over 14 amino acids. The CDR3, as DNA: TGTGCCAGCAGCCGTGCGGCGGGTTCTGAAAAACTGTTTTTT. Translated: CASSRAAGSEKLFF. Complete variable domain (other parts from reference TRBV7-3 and TRBJ1-4): GAGVSQTPSNKVTEKGKYVELRCDPISGHTALYWYRQSLGQGPEFLIYFQGTGAADDSGLPNDRFFAVRPEGSVSTLKIQRTERGDSAVYLCASSRAAGSEKLFFGSGTQLSVL.

The genes are TRBV5-1 and TRBJ2-7; 9 bases map to TRBD1. The CDR3 runs 14 residues. Trimming at V came to 4 bases and at J to 5 bases, leaving 7 bases not matched to a gene. CDR1 and CDR2 from the germline V gene are SGHRS and YFSETQ. The DNA for the CDR3 is TGCGCCAGCAGCAAGGGACAGGGTCGGGACGAGCAGTACTTC. The encoded protein is CASSKGQGRDEQYF.

This sequence joins TRBV30 and TRBJ1-1; TRBD1 aligns across 9 bases. Germline CDR1 and CDR2: GTSNPN and SVGIG (reference sequence). V lost 0 bases and J lost 4; bases outside the gene matches: 6. The CDR3 covers 15 residues. The CDR3 nucleotides read TGTGCCTGGAGTGTGGGGGGGACAGGGAGCACTGAAGCTTTCTTT. As protein: CAWSVGGTGSTEAFF.

CDR3 protein: CASSPRDTGELFF. The CDR3 DNA reads as TGTGCCAGCAGCCCCCGGGACACCGGGGAGCTGTTTTTT. V and J are TRBV6-4 and TRBJ2-2, with unresolved D. CDR3 size: 13 residues. Germline-derived CDR1 and CDR2 are MRHNA and SNTAGT. Trimming stripped 6 bases from V and 3 bases from J, with 8 bases between.

V usage is TRBV6-5 and J usage is TRBJ1-1; D is ambiguous. V shed 8 bases and J shed 3 bases, with 16 bases lying between them. The CDR3 runs to 14 residues. Germline assignment: CDR1 MNHEY and CDR2 SVGAGI. In nucleotides, the CDR3 is TGTGCCAGCTCTTCAACACGGGGTTACACTGAAGCTTTCTTT. Translated: CASSSTRGYTEAFF.

The chain recombines TRBV6-1 with TRBJ2-5; D perhaps matches TRBD1 (5 bases). The J call may be in error: the DNA end matches TRBJ2-7 better. This CDR3 has 14 residues. The germline CDR1 and CDR2 sequences are MNHNS and SASEGT. CDR3 DNA sequence: TGTGCCAGCAGTACCCACAGGAGCTCCTACGAGCAGTACTTC. Amino acids: CASSTHRSSYEQYF.

This clone has just one count. This chain connects TRBV5-5 to TRBJ2-7, with D possibly being TRBD1 (7 bases). CDR1 is SGHKS and CDR2 is YYEKEE in the germline V gene (reference sequence). CDR3 length equals 16 residues. V was trimmed by 4 bases and J by 1 base, leaving 18 bases between them. DNA for the CDR3: TGTGCCAGCAGCCTCAGGGGGGCGGTAACGTCCTACGAGCAGTACTTC. Translating it yields CASSLRGAVTSYEQYF.

The chain links TRBV5-1 to TRBJ2-5, with 7 bases matching TRBD1. The end of the DNA aligns better with TRBJ2-7, so the J call may be wrong. Germline V gene data show CDR1 as SGHRS and CDR2 as YFSETQ. The CDR3 is 15 amino acids. As DNA, the CDR3 is TGCGCCAGCAGCTTTTCGACAGGGAGCTCCTACGAGCAGTACTTC. It yields the protein CASSFSTGSSYEQYF.

The chain is built from TRBV7-2 and TRBJ1-6; D remains ambiguous. CDR3 length: 13 residues. Germline CDR1 is SGHTA and CDR2 is FQGNSA. The V gene lost 2 bases and the J gene lost 10 bases, with 9 bases spanning the gap. The CDR3 sequence: CASSLTDHSPLHF. CDR3 sequence (DNA): TGTGCCAGCAGCTTAACAGATCACTCACCCCTCCACTTT.

Only a few counts were recorded for this clone. This chain links TRBV5-6 with TRBJ1-1; D call uncertain. The ends were cut back, 1 base at V and 5 bases at J, with 3 bases in the middle. The CDR3 length is 11 residues. Germline V gives CDR1 SGHDT, CDR2 YYEEEE. The CDR3 protein is CASSLYTEAFF. The CDR3 DNA follows: TGTGCCAGCAGCTTGTATACTGAAGCTTTCTTT.

This clone was recorded a few times. The rearrangement links TRBV5-6 to TRBJ1-2, with a possible D match to TRBD1 (5 bases). The CDR3 has 12 amino acids. Germline V gives CDR1 SGHDT, CDR2 YYEEEE. The ends were cut back, 5 bases at V and 8 bases at J, with 13 bases in the middle. The CDR3 nucleotides read TGTGCCAGCAGTTCGGGACTTGAAGGCTACACCTTC. Translated, it gives CASSSGLEGYTF.

This clone has a single count. This chain links TRBV15 with TRBJ2-7; D is ambiguous. V shed 0 bases and J shed 4 bases, with 10 bases lying between them. CDR1 is LNHNV and CDR2 is YYDKDF in the germline V gene (reference sequence). This CDR3 contains 14 residues. The chain's CDR3 is CATSRDRGRYEQYF. The CDR3 nucleotides are TGTGCCACCAGCAGAGATCGCGGTAGGTACGAGCAGTACTTC.

The chain couples TRBV7-2 to TRBJ1-1; D gene ambiguous. CDR3 size: 11 residues. V was clipped by 4 bases and J by 8 bases, with 8 bases between them. Germline-derived CDR1 and CDR2 are SGHTA and FQGNSA. CDR3 coding DNA: TGTGCCAGCAGCTCCCGGGTCGAAGCTTTCTTT. It specifies CASSSRVEAFF.

This clone was detected only once. The chain combines TRBV29-1 with TRBJ2-7; TRBD2 matches 8 bases. The CDR3 totals 13 residues. Germline assignment: CDR1 SQVTM and CDR2 ANQGSEA. Losses at the gene ends were 5 bases for V and 2 bases for J; bases not matched to a gene: 5. In nucleotides, the CDR3 is TGCAGCGTTAGTAGCGGGGCCGCCTACGAGCAGTACTTC. Amino acid sequence: CSVSSGAAYEQYF.

The rearrangement joins TRBV30 to TRBJ2-6, with TRBD1 matching 9 bases. The CDR3 is 17 residues long. The germline gives CDR1 GTSNPN, CDR2 SVGIG (reference sequence). Germline trimming cut 8 bases from V and 2 bases from J; bases unmatched to any gene: 13. CDR3 DNA sequence: TGTGCCCCCCGGGACAGGGCGCCCCTACCTGGGGCCAACGTCCTGACTTTC. Amino acids: CAPRDRAPLPGANVLTF.

A single count supports this clone. V is TRBV23-1 and J is TRBJ1-2; 10 positions match TRBD1. TRBV23-1 is an ORF for which the function is uncertain. Unmatched junction bases numbered 7, after V lost 10 bases and J lost 2 bases. The CDR3 spans 14 residues. This chain's CDR3 is CATGQGDANYGYTF. In DNA, the CDR3 is TGCGCCACCGGACAGGGGGACGCAAACTATGGCTACACCTTC.

This clone turned up a few times. The chain is built from TRBV7-9 and TRBJ1-1; TRBD1 agrees at 8 bases. The germline V gene has CDR1 SEHNR and CDR2 FQNEAQ (reference sequence). The CDR3 runs 13 residues. The V gene end was trimmed by 5 bases and the J gene end by 6 bases; junction bases not matched to a gene: 5. CDR3 loop: CASSALQGAEAFF. DNA of the CDR3: TGTGCCAGCAGCGCACTACAGGGGGCTGAAGCTTTCTTT.

The V call is TRBV27, the J call TRBJ2-7; the match to TRBD2 covers 12 bases. The CDR3 is 14 residues long. The germline V gene has CDR1 MNHEY and CDR2 SMNVEV (reference sequence). V dropped 3 bases and J dropped 7; count of bases not matched to a gene: 4. The chain's CDR3 is CASSFGLAGSEQYF. CDR3 bases: TGTGCCAGCAGTTTCGGACTAGCGGGAAGTGAGCAGTACTTC.

The chain links TRBV28 to TRBJ1-2; D remains ambiguous. Looked up from germline, CDR1 is MDHEN and CDR2 is SYDVKM. The CDR3 is made up of 12 amino acids. Trimming removed 1 base at V and 6 bases at J, with 6 bases between. CDR3 sequence: CASSLYSDGYTF. The CDR3 DNA is TGTGCCAGCAGTTTATATAGTGATGGCTACACCTTC.

This chain connects TRBV7-3 to TRBJ2-3; TRBD2 aligns across 10 bases. Germline V lookup: CDR1 SGHTA, CDR2 FQGTGA. The CDR3 loop spans 17 amino acids. Unmatched junction bases numbered 4, after V lost 0 bases and J lost 1 base. CDR3 bases: TGTGCCAGCAGCTTAACCCCGCTAGCGGGGGGCACAGATACGCAGTATTTT. It specifies CASSLTPLAGGTDTQYF.

The chain employs TRBV11-3 and TRBJ2-1, with TRBD2 matching 7 bases. Per the germline V gene, CDR1 is SGHNT and CDR2 is YENEEA. V was pared by 5 bases and J by 8 bases, with 12 bases of the junction left unmatched. The CDR3 contains 15 residues. DNA of the CDR3: TGTGCCAGCAGCCAAATGGGAGGGAGGCGGGATGAGCAGTTCTTC. Translating gives CASSQMGGRRDEQFF.

The chain is built from TRBV4-2 and TRBJ2-7, with D uncertain. The CDR3 spans 13 residues. The V gene's germline CDR1 is LGHNA and CDR2 YNFKEQ. V was shortened by 4 bases and J by 5 bases, with 12 bases between the two germline ends. DNA of the CDR3: TGTGCCAGCAGCCGTGACGACAAGGACGAGCAGTACTTC. The encoded protein is CASSRDDKDEQYF.

V and J are TRBV19 and TRBJ2-7, with a tentative D call TRBD2 (5 bases). With 3 bases removed from V and 0 bases from J, the gap between germline ends came to 12 bases. The CDR3 is 15 residues long. Germline CDR1 is LNHDA and CDR2 is SQIVND (reference sequence). CDR3 protein: CASSIGGKSSYEQYF. The CDR3, as DNA: TGTGCCAGTAGTATCGGAGGAAAGAGCTCCTACGAGCAGTACTTC.

J is TRBJ1-1 and V is TRBV10-3, with D perhaps TRBD1 (5 bases). The germline CDR1 and CDR2 sequences are ENHRY and SYGVKD. This CDR3 is built from 12 residues. V lost 3 bases to trimming and J lost 9 bases, with 11 bases between them. CDR3 nucleotides: TGTGCCATCAGTGACGTGACAGTTAAAGCTTTCTTT. Amino acids: CAISDVTVKAFF.